Listed here are 24 T cell receptor beta chains from one sample, sequenced in a study of cytomegalovirus exposure and HLA in healthy donors. The PCR used 60 Vbeta and 13 Jbeta primers. TCRdb's copy holds only in-frame clones and misses some; the assay was immunoSEQ multiplex PCR. The sample yields under 40,000 clones, of which the top ten take up 3% to 3.5%. Input material: PBMCs. The receptor set was obtained from a woman in her 40s in good health and CMV-seropositive.

This sequence joins TRBV10-1 and TRBJ2-3; tentative D call: TRBD2 (6 bases). V was pared by 10 bases and J by 2 bases, with 31 bases between. Germline CDR1 is WNHNN and CDR2 is SYGVQD (reference sequence). The CDR3 extends over 19 amino acids. The CDR3 coding sequence is TGCGCCACCCTGCCAAAGGCTCGGGGGTGTAAAGCCCACACAGATACGCAGTATTTT. As protein: CATLPKARGCKAHTDTQYF.

The chain couples TRBV4-1 to TRBJ2-7; 8 bases are a match to TRBD1. The germline CDR1 and CDR2 sequences are MGHRA and YSYEKL. CDR3 length: 14 residues. The trim removed 0 bases at V and 2 bases at J, leaving 0 bases unmatched. CDR3 in DNA: TGCGCCAGCAGCCAAGAGGACAGGGCCTACGAGCAGTACTTC. Its translation: CASSQEDRAYEQYF.

The V call is TRBV6-1, the J call TRBJ2-7; 7 positions agree with TRBD2. This CDR3 region has 15 residues. The germline CDR1 and CDR2 sequences are MNHNS and SASEGT. J lost 1 base, V lost 1 base, and 4 bases had no gene match. This CDR3 reads CASSEGEGPSYEQYF. In DNA form, the CDR3 reads TGTGCCAGCAGTGAAGGGGAGGGACCATCCTACGAGCAGTACTTC.

The rearrangement links TRBV18 to TRBJ1-5; D might be TRBD1 (5 bases). The V gene's germline CDR1 is KGHSH and CDR2 LQKENI. The CDR3 covers 15 residues. Deletions cut 4 bases from V and 2 bases from J, with 12 bases between. The CDR3 spells CASSLPGFRNQPQHF. CDR3 sequence (DNA): TGTGCCAGCTCACTCCCAGGGTTTCGCAATCAGCCCCAGCATTTT.

The chain employs TRBV6-1 and TRBJ2-7; 13 bases are a match to TRBD2. CDR3 size: 16 residues. The V segment lost 3 bases and the J segment 5 bases; nucleotides outside the gene matches: 7. Germline lookup yields CDR1 MNHNS and CDR2 SASEGT. The CDR3 spells CASSEAGTSGVHEQYF. The CDR3 DNA is TGTGCCAGCAGTGAGGCAGGGACTAGCGGGGTCCACGAGCAGTACTTC.

The chain employs TRBV2 and TRBJ2-1, with D perhaps TRBD1 (6 bases). V was pared by 7 bases and J by 7 bases, with 17 bases between. Germline V lookup: CDR1 SNHLY, CDR2 FYNNEI. There are 14 residues in the CDR3. In nucleotides, the CDR3 is TGTGCCAGCATCAGAGGGGACACACTGAATGAGCAGTTCTTC. It yields the protein CASIRGDTLNEQFF.

V and J are TRBV4-1 and TRBJ1-5, with TRBD1 matching over 7 bases. The length of the CDR3 is 15 residues. V lost 4 bases to trimming and J lost 7 bases; unmatched junction nucleotides: 10. In germline, CDR1 is MGHRA, CDR2 YSYEKL. CDR3 in DNA: TGCGCCAGCAGCCCCAGGGACAGAAACACGCAGCCCCAGCATTTT. It translates to CASSPRDRNTQPQHF.

The V gene is TRBV5-1, the J gene TRBJ1-2; possibly TRBD1 for D (6 bases). V shed 3 bases and J shed 4 bases, with 13 bases lying between them. Germline lookup yields CDR1 SGHRS and CDR2 YFSETQ. The CDR3 sequence is 14 residues long. The CDR3 sequence: CASSYSRTVYGYTF. DNA for the CDR3: TGCGCCAGCAGCTATTCCAGGACAGTCTATGGCTACACCTTC.

The chain joins TRBV9 to TRBJ1-5, with D possibly TRBD1 on 5 matching bases. The CDR3 is 15 amino acids. CDR1 and CDR2 (germline): SGDLS, YYNGEE. Trimming left V 3 bases short and J 0 bases short, with 10 bases between. CDR3 sequence (DNA): TGTGCCAGCAGCGAGGACATTTATAGCAATCAGCCCCAGCATTTT. Its protein is CASSEDIYSNQPQHF.

The V call is TRBV15, the J call TRBJ2-5; TRBD1 agrees at 10 bases. With the DNA end fitting TRBJ2-7 better, the J assignment may be wrong. The CDR3 totals 14 residues. The germline V gene encodes CDR1 LNHNV and CDR2 YYDKDF (reference sequence). Here the CDR3 reads CATSRGDRGDEQYF. The CDR3 nucleotides are TGTGCCACCAGCAGGGGGGACAGGGGCGACGAGCAGTACTTC.

The chain joins TRBV5-1 to TRBJ1-1; 10 nucleotides match TRBD1. CDR1 and CDR2 (germline): SGHRS, YFSETQ. This CDR3 contains 15 residues. V lost 4 bases to trimming and J lost 0 bases; unmatched junction nucleotides: 3. CDR3 DNA sequence: TGCGCCAGCAGCGGGACAGGGGTGATGAACACTGAAGCTTTCTTT. Protein sequence: CASSGTGVMNTEAFF.

J is TRBJ1-6 and V is TRBV15; D uncertain. Trimming pared 8 bases from V and 6 bases from J, leaving 11 bases between. This CDR3 is 13 amino acids long. Looked up from germline, CDR1 is LNHNV and CDR2 is YYDKDF (reference sequence). The CDR3 coding sequence is TGTGCCACCGGACGGGGTCGTAATTCACCCCTCCACTTT. This gives the protein CATGRGRNSPLHF.

V gene TRBV29-1 combines with J gene TRBJ2-1; D remains unclear. Trimming left V 4 bases short and J 1 base short, with 11 bases between. The CDR3 is 14 amino acids. CDR1 SQVTM and CDR2 ANQGSEA come from the germline V gene. CDR3 sequence: CSVVSWSSYNEQFF. The CDR3 nucleotides are TGCAGCGTTGTTAGTTGGAGTTCCTACAATGAGCAGTTCTTC.

This rearrangement joins TRBV19 to TRBJ1-1, with D maybe TRBD1 (5 bases). The CDR3 is 15 amino acids. Germline V lookup: CDR1 LNHDA, CDR2 SQIVND (reference sequence). V gave up 5 bases and J gave up 0 bases, with 13 bases separating them. CDR3 sequence reads: CASSAVGGMNTEAFF. The CDR3 DNA reads as TGTGCCAGTAGTGCCGTGGGGGGGATGAACACTGAAGCTTTCTTT.

The chain employs TRBV5-4 and TRBJ2-7; TRBD2 matches 9 bases. This CDR3 is built from 15 residues. V shed 4 bases, J shed 2 bases, and the junction held 7 bases outside the gene matches. CDR1 is SGHNT, CDR2 YYREEE, per germline (reference sequence). The CDR3 here is CASSDVAGVTYEQYF. DNA of the CDR3: TGTGCCAGCAGCGACGTAGCGGGAGTCACCTACGAGCAGTACTTC. Complete variable domain (other parts from reference TRBV5-4 and TRBJ2-7): ETGVTQSPTHLIKTRGQQVTLRCSSQSGHNTVSWYQQALGQGPQFIFQYYREEENGRGNFPPRFSGLQFPNYSSELNVNALELDDSALYLCASSDVAGVTYEQYFGPGTRLTVT.

The V and J genes are TRBV25-1 and TRBJ2-5; a possible D gene is TRBD1 (5 bases). Trimming removed 3 bases from V and 0 bases from J, with 11 bases in between. This CDR3 has 15 amino acids. The germline gives CDR1 MGHDK, CDR2 SYGVNS. Here the CDR3 DNA reads TGTGCCAGCAGTGAGGTACAGGACAACCAAGAGACCCAGTACTTC. This sequence encodes CASSEVQDNQETQYF.

This chain joins TRBV7-8 and TRBJ2-7; TRBD1 agrees at 10 bases. CDR1 and CDR2 (germline): SGHVS, FQNEAQ. The CDR3 covers 15 residues. The ends lost 5 bases at V and 4 bases at J; junction bases unmatched: 8. The CDR3 DNA sequence: TGTGCCAGCAGCATCCCGGGACAGGGGAGGTACGAGCAGTACTTC. This gives the protein CASSIPGQGRYEQYF. Combining the CDR3 with reference TRBV7-8 and TRBJ2-7 gives the whole variable domain GAGVSQSPRYKVAKRGQDVALRCDPISGHVSLFWYQQALGQGPEFLTYFQNEAQLDKSGLPSDRFFAERPEGSVSTLKIQRTQQEDSAVYLCASSIPGQGRYEQYFGPGTRLTVT.

The chain combines TRBV5-4 with TRBJ2-7; D gene ambiguous. The CDR3 length is 11 residues. The germline V gene has CDR1 SGHNT and CDR2 YYREEE (reference sequence). V lost 2 bases and J 3 bases, leaving 3 bases between the germline ends. The CDR3 protein is CASSFYYEQYF. CDR3 sequence (DNA): TGTGCCAGCAGCTTTTACTACGAGCAGTACTTC.

The chain is built from TRBV7-2 and TRBJ2-7; TRBD2 matches at 9 bases. Germline CDR1 and CDR2: SGHTA and FQGNSA. This CDR3 spans 15 amino acids. Trimming took 5 bases from V and 5 from J; bases not matched to a gene: 10. CDR3 region: CASSRLLASGDEQYF. The CDR3 bases are TGTGCCAGCAGCCGCCTCCTTGCTAGCGGGGACGAGCAGTACTTC.

The chain has TRBV7-9 and TRBJ2-1, with TRBD2 matching 9 bases. Germline CDR1 SEHNR, CDR2 FQNEAQ (reference sequence). The J segment lost 4 bases and the V segment lost 2 bases, leaving 12 bases of the junction unmatched. The CDR3 is 18 residues long. The CDR3 nucleotides read TGTGCCAGCAGCTTAATCGGAGATTGGCGGGAGGGATACAATGAGCAGTTCTTC. It translates to CASSLIGDWREGYNEQFF.

The chain is built from TRBV6-5 and TRBJ1-2; possible D gene TRBD1, 5 bases. The V gene lost 6 bases and the J gene lost 6 bases, with 17 bases spanning the gap. CDR1 is MNHEY and CDR2 is SVGAGI in the germline V gene. The CDR3 length is 14 residues. DNA for the CDR3: TGTGCCAGCAGCAACGGGGGGGGTTTTGATGGCTACACCTTC. Residues: CASSNGGGFDGYTF.

This CDR3 is CASSQYNEQFF. DNA for the CDR3: TGCGCCAGCAGCCAATACAATGAGCAGTTCTTC. The chain carries TRBV5-1 and TRBJ2-1; D ambiguous. V lost 4 bases, J lost 4 bases, and 3 bases lay in between. The germline V gene has CDR1 SGHRS and CDR2 YFSETQ. This CDR3 spans 11 amino acids.

The chain combines TRBV6-5 with TRBJ2-1, with 8 bases aligning to TRBD2. With 6 bases clipped from V and 2 bases from J, the junction kept 6 bases outside the gene matches. The germline V gene has CDR1 MNHEY and CDR2 SVGAGI. This CDR3 is built from 15 residues. The CDR3 DNA reads as TGTGCCAGCAGCCTCACTAGCGGAGCCTACAATGAGCAGTTCTTC. Translating it yields CASSLTSGAYNEQFF.

The V call is TRBV5-1, the J call TRBJ2-7; 10 nucleotides line up with TRBD1. This CDR3 is 14 amino acids long. The ends lost 2 bases at V and 6 bases at J; junction bases unmatched: 5. Germline V gene sequence: CDR1 SGHRS, CDR2 YFSETQ. The CDR3 reads CASSFRDRGSEQYF. CDR3 DNA: TGCGCCAGCAGCTTCCGGGACAGGGGAAGCGAGCAGTACTTC.